This T cell receptor (beta chain) was captured by sequencing in a study of blood T cell repertoires in COVID-19. The wider study: Both acute and convalescent COVID-19 samples were obtained from the United States, Italy and Spain. T cells, B-cell-depleted T cells, or PBMCs supplied cDNA or gDNA.

Per the study methods: Scientists estimated how many nucleated cells there were by amplifying reference gene primers. Clones were read by immunoSEQ multiplex PCR, and TCRdb kept only the in-frame ones, dropping some. From that table come the V and J calls and clone size; the DNA was used to work out D and trimming. Here the sample spans 75,000 to 80,000 clones, 88% being singletons. This TCR came from a human donor in a cohort sampled during active COVID-19. Sequenced material: peripheral blood.

CDR3 protein: CASSYPWTGLGEAFF. The CDR3 bases are TGTGCCAGCAGCTACCCCTGGACAGGGCTAGGTGAAGCTTTCTTT. The chain links TRBV13 to TRBJ1-1, with 8 bases fitting TRBD1. This CDR3 contains 15 residues. Germline CDR1 is PRHDT and CDR2 is FYEKMQ (reference sequence). Unmatched junction bases numbered 11, after V lost 4 bases and J lost 7 bases.